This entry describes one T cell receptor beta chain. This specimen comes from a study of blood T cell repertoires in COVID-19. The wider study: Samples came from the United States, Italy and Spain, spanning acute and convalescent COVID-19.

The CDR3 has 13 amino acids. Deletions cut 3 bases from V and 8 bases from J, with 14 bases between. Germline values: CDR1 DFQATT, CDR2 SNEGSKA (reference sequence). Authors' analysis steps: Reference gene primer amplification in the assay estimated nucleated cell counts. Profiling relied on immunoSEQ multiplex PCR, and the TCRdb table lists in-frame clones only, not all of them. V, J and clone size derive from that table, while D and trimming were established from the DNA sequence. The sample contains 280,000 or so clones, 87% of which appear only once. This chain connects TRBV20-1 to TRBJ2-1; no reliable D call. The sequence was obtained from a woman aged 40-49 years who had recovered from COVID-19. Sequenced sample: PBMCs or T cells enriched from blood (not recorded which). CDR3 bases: TGCAGTGCTAGTGGGTCCGTAGATCATGAGCAGTTCTTC. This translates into CSASGSVDHEQFF.